The clone carrying this T cell receptor beta chain was counted at least ten times. This library used around 400 ng RNA and molecular barcoded adaptors spanning alpha/delta and beta/gamma chains. TCRdb fed the reads into MiXCR, producing one record per CDR3 protein. The table records some 140,000 distinct CDR3 sequences, less than 15% of them present only once. This sample stems from a study of read filtering for tumor transcriptome and immune sequencing. Study-wide context: RNA-seq yielded only roughly 75 to 1,300 TCR reads, IR-seq about 3.5 to 11 million.

Sequenced sample: a population of CD138-negative cells sorted from bone marrow. The sequence was obtained from a donor at least 40 years old with multiple myeloma.

This CDR3 reads CASSRGLTGPDTQYF. The DNA for the CDR3 is TGTGCCAGCAGCCGGGGACTAACTGGGCCAGATACGCAGTATTTT. The chain links TRBV7-2 to TRBJ2-3; TRBD2 matches at 7 bases. The germline CDR1 and CDR2 sequences are SGHTA and FQGNSA. The V and J ends lost 5 bases and 4 bases, in that order; junction bases with no gene match: 9. This CDR3 is 15 amino acids long.